A selection of T cell receptor beta chains follows, all from one sample in a study of vaccination and CD4 T cells after COVID-19. These receptors' targets are unknown. MiXCR, run by TCRdb on the PCR reads, gives a single entry per CDR3 protein. Of 15,000 or so distinct CDR3 sequences in the sample, about 54% were seen once. The material was cultured CD4+ T cells from blood, obtained after SARS-CoV-2 vaccination. These receptors all come from a human donor with COVID-19. CDR3s include the opening cysteine and the closing phenylalanine or tryptophan. The order of the fields is D gene, V gene, CDR3 length, clone size, J gene, CDR3 protein, CDR3 DNA. A D gene is named only where the DNA matches it firmly. A clone size is listed for some rows: how often the clone was seen (once, few, many), or a class if it is expanded.

TRBD2	TRBV6-1	14	.	TRBJ2-4	CASGGGGAKNIQYF	TGTGCCAGCGGCGGGGGGGGGGCCAAAAACATTCAGTACTTC
.	TRBV7-7	13	.	TRBJ2-5	CASSGNVAETQYF	TGTGCTAGCAGCGGAAACGTTGCGGAGACCCAGTACTTC
.	TRBV12-3/TRBV12-4	13	few	TRBJ1-1	CASSLKGDTEAFF	TGTGCCAGCAGTTTGAAGGGGGACACTGAAGCTTTCTTT
.	TRBV4-3	16	.	TRBJ1-1	CASSPGTGGMNTEAFF	TGCGCCAGCAGCCCAGGGACGGGGGGTATGAACACTGAAGCTTTCTTT
.	TRBV4-1	17	once	TRBJ2-3	CASGWGGPADLTDTQYF	TGCGCCAGCGGCTGGGGGGGGCCCGCCGATTTGACAGATACGCAGTATTTT
TRBD2	TRBV7-2	15	few	TRBJ2-7	CASSLAGRGGYEQYF	TGTGCCAGCAGCTTAGCTGGGCGGGGGGGCTACGAGCAGTACTTC
TRBD1	TRBV19	13	.	TRBJ1-6	CASRGQGYSPLHF	TGTGCCAGTAGGGGACAGGGTTACTCACCCCTCCACTTT
.	TRBV20-1	12	few	TRBJ2-3	CSARTDTDTQYF	TGCAGTGCCCGGACAGACACAGATACGCAGTATTTT
TRBD2	TRBV19	13	.	TRBJ2-5	CASKKRGEETQYF	TGTGCCAGTAAAAAGCGGGGGGAAGAGACCCAGTACTTC
.	TRBV12-3/TRBV12-4	11	.	TRBJ2-3	CASSFRDTQYF	TGTGCCAGCAGTTTCCGGGATACGCAGTATTTT
.	TRBV7-6	13	.	TRBJ1-5	CASSFRENQPQHF	TGTGCCAGCAGCTTCCGGGAAAATCAGCCCCAGCATTTT
TRBD1	TRBV6-2/TRBV6-3	14	few	TRBJ1-2	CASSPRDRDYGYTF	TGTGCCAGCAGTCCCCGGGACAGGGACTATGGCTACACCTTC
TRBD2	TRBV20-1	14	.	TRBJ2-5	CSATSGLALETQYF	TGCAGTGCTACCTCGGGACTAGCGTTGGAGACCCAGTACTTC
TRBD2	TRBV6-5	15	few	TRBJ2-3	CASRYSGGISDTQYF	TGTGCCAGCAGATACAGCGGGGGGATCTCAGATACGCAGTATTTT
.	TRBV2	18	.	TRBJ1-1	CASSPLPGLQSVNTEAFF	TGTGCCAGCAGCCCGCTTCCGGGACTCCAAAGCGTGAACACTGAAGCTTTCTTT
TRBD1	TRBV7-2	15	few	TRBJ1-2	CASSKRGQTGHGYTF	TGTGCCAGCAGCAAGAGGGGGCAGACCGGGCATGGCTACACCTTC
.	TRBV29-1	14	.	TRBJ1-4	CSVGSAGADEKLFF	TGCAGCGTTGGCTCTGCGGGGGCAGATGAAAAACTGTTTTTT
.	TRBV6-5	17	few	TRBJ1-2	CASSYAPLAGLLTGYTF	TGTGCCAGCAGTTATGCTCCCTTGGCAGGACTCCTGACTGGCTACACCTTC
TRBD1	TRBV19	16	.	TRBJ1-5	CASSRFRDRDSQPQHF	TGTGCCAGTAGTAGATTCCGGGACAGGGACTCCCAGCCCCAGCATTTT
TRBD2	TRBV12-3/TRBV12-4	17	few	TRBJ2-5	CASSGGLAGGLRETQYF	TGTGCCAGCAGTGGGGGACTAGCGGGGGGTTTACGAGAGACCCAGTACTTC
.	TRBV20-1	16	once	TRBJ2-4	CSARDPGRGFKNIQYF	TGCAGTGCTAGAGATCCCGGGCGGGGCTTTAAAAACATTCAGTACTTC
TRBD2	TRBV6-1	13	few	TRBJ2-1	CASTLAGSNEQFF	TGTGCCAGCACTCTAGCGGGGTCCAATGAGCAGTTCTTC
.	TRBV6-1	14	few	TRBJ2-7	CASSEVLQSYEQYF	TGTGCCAGCAGTGAAGTTCTACAGTCCTACGAGCAGTACTTC
TRBD2	TRBV2	14	.	TRBJ2-5	CATKREGLTETQYF	TGTGCCACCAAGAGGGAGGGTTTGACGGAGACCCAGTACTTC
.	TRBV2	13	.	TRBJ1-2	CASSEGGDYGYTF	TGTGCCAGCAGTGAAGGGGGGGACTATGGCTACACCTTC
.	TRBV6-1	14	.	TRBJ2-7	CASSFSRTRDEQYF	TGTGCCAGCAGCTTTTCTAGGACAAGGGACGAGCAGTACTTC
.	TRBV24-1	11	few	TRBJ1-2	CATSPSGGYTF	TGTGCCACCAGTCCCTCGGGAGGCTACACCTTC
.	TRBV7-2	13	few	TRBJ1-6	CASKLPGGVPLHF	TGTGCCAGCAAGCTCCCGGGGGGCGTCCCCCTCCACTTT
.	TRBV6-1	13	.	TRBJ1-2	CASRQTGFYGYTF	TGTGCCAGCAGACAGACAGGATTCTATGGCTACACCTTC
TRBD2	TRBV4-3	18	.	TRBJ2-3	CASSQKTPGLAGPDTQYF	TGCGCCAGCAGCCAAAAAACACCGGGACTAGCTGGCCCAGATACGCAGTATTTT
.	TRBV10-1	13	few	TRBJ1-5	CASSNGVEQPQHF	TGCGCCAGCAGTAACGGGGTTGAGCAGCCCCAGCATTTT
.	TRBV10-2	15	.	TRBJ2-3	CASSVGEVGTDTQYF	TGCGCCAGCAGTGTGGGCGAGGTGGGCACAGATACGCAGTATTTT
TRBD1	TRBV12-3/TRBV12-4	15	.	TRBJ1-6	CASSFQARGQSPLHF	TGTGCCAGCAGTTTTCAGGCCAGGGGGCAATCACCCCTCCACTTT
TRBD1	TRBV20-1	15	.	TRBJ2-1	CSAGGQGKPYNEQFF	TGCAGTGCCGGGGGACAGGGAAAACCCTACAATGAGCAGTTCTTC
.	TRBV20-1	13	few	TRBJ1-1	CSAIPDPNTEAFF	TGCAGTGCTATACCCGACCCGAACACTGAAGCTTTCTTT
.	TRBV6-1	16	.	TRBJ2-3	CASSELRGAKWDTQYF	TGTGCCAGCAGTGAATTACGGGGGGCCAAGTGGGATACGCAGTATTTT
TRBD1	TRBV20-1	14	.	TRBJ2-3	CSARADRGVSTQYF	TGCAGTGCTAGAGCCGACAGGGGAGTGAGTACGCAGTATTTT
.	TRBV2	15	.	TRBJ1-5	CASRRGLSSNQPQHF	TGTGCCAGCCGACGGGGTCTGTCTAGCAATCAGCCCCAGCATTTT
TRBD1	TRBV9	14	.	TRBJ1-2	CASSPLGQGEGYTF	TGTGCCAGCAGCCCACTAGGACAGGGTGAGGGCTACACCTTC
.	TRBV11-2	15	.	TRBJ2-3	CASSITGAGTDTQYF	TGTGCCAGCAGCATTACGGGGGCGGGCACAGATACGCAGTATTTT
.	TRBV4-3	15	.	TRBJ1-2	CASSQGGSGAWGYTF	TGCGCCAGCAGCCAAGGGGGCTCGGGGGCTTGGGGCTACACCTTC
TRBD1	TRBV7-9	15	.	TRBJ2-1	CASSEGQGRGNEQFF	TGTGCCAGCAGCGAGGGACAGGGCAGGGGTAATGAGCAGTTCTTC
.	TRBV19	12	.	TRBJ1-5	CASSIGTQPQHF	TGTGCCAGTAGTATAGGGACCCAGCCCCAGCATTTT
.	TRBV7-5	17	few	TRBJ2-7	CISVPEAPTVCDGEQYF	.
.	TRBV28	12	few	TRBJ1-6	CASRQQGRPLHF	TGTGCCAGCAGACAACAGGGTAGGCCCCTCCACTTT
TRBD2	TRBV20-1	13	.	TRBJ2-3	CSTLAGTTDTQYF	TGCAGCACCCTAGCGGGGACCACAGATACGCAGTATTTT
.	TRBV20-1	14	.	TRBJ2-2	CSARGAKNTGELFF	TGCAGTGCCCGGGGGGCCAAGAACACCGGGGAGCTGTTTTTT
TRBD2	TRBV11-2	14	.	TRBJ2-7	CASSLGGGSYEQYF	TGTGCCAGCAGCTTAGGGGGGGGATCCTACGAGCAGTACTTC
TRBD1	TRBV6-1	15	.	TRBJ2-3	CASSPPGQGGDTQYF	TGTGCCAGCAGTCCCCCGGGACAGGGGGGAGATACGCAGTATTTT
.	TRBV5-1	15	.	TRBJ2-7	CASSFQGPHSYEQYF	TGCGCCAGCAGCTTCCAGGGGCCGCATTCCTACGAGCAGTACTTC
TRBD2	TRBV20-1	15	.	TRBJ2-5	CSAERVSGGPRTQYF	TGCAGTGCCGAGAGGGTGTCGGGAGGGCCGAGGACCCAGTACTTC
.	TRBV5-1	16	few	TRBJ2-5	CASRSGGFGAQETQYF	TGCGCCAGCAGGAGTGGAGGATTCGGGGCCCAAGAGACCCAGTACTTC
.	TRBV12-3/TRBV12-4	15	.	TRBJ2-5	CASSLDGRGRETQYF	TGTGCCAGCAGTTTGGATGGGCGGGGAAGGGAGACCCAGTACTTC
TRBD1	TRBV7-8	15	few	TRBJ1-2	CASSSGQGVGYGYTF	TGTGCCAGCAGCTCAGGACAGGGGGTGGGCTATGGCTACACCTTC
.	TRBV6-1	14	.	TRBJ2-7	CASSRQGGDYEQYF	TGTGCCAGCAGTAGACAGGGCGGGGACTACGAGCAGTACTTC
.	TRBV15	15	.	TRBJ2-4	CATSRDLLAKNIQYF	TGTGCCACCAGCAGAGATTTATTAGCCAAAAACATTCAGTACTTC
TRBD1	TRBV6-1	19	.	TRBJ2-6	CASIGNRQGAVGGANVLTF	TGTGCCAGCATTGGAAATCGGCAGGGGGCTGTTGGAGGGGCCAACGTCCTGACTTTC
.	TRBV6-1	14	once	TRBJ2-3	CASSQDSFTDTQYF	TGTGCCAGCAGTCAGGACAGTTTCACAGATACGCAGTATTTT
.	TRBV18	15	few	TRBJ2-5	CASSPMVGTQETQYF	TGTGCCAGCTCACCGATGGTGGGGACCCAAGAGACCCAGTACTTC